Sequencing of this T cell receptor (beta chain) was carried out in a study of OX40 agonist ivuxolimab in advanced cancers. Across the whole study: The study reported partial responses in three patients: one hepatocellular carcinoma, two cutaneous melanoma. Study results and limitations: Averaging showed that CD8+ T cells had more expanded clones than CD4+ did.

Note on this clone: The target antigen is unknown. One end of the junction fails to match germline, which may point to a read error.

The table came from immunoSEQ multiplex PCR; TCRdb's copy has only in-frame clones and leaves some out. Here the sample spans roughly 88,000 clones, more than 75% being singletons. This CDR3 has 13 amino acids. Germline V gene sequence: CDR1 SNHLY, CDR2 FYNNEI. This chain uses TRBV2 with TRBJ1-2; possibly TRBD1 for D (6 bases). The source is an adult with an advanced solid tumor such as melanoma, head and neck, liver or kidney cancer. This specimen was CD4+ or CD8+ T cells sorted from blood, taken in a trial of the OX40 agonist ivuxolimab. The CDR3 loop reads CASMTGHSYGCTF. DNA of the CDR3: TGTGCCAGCATGACGGGACATAGCTATGGCTGCACCTTC. Full variable domain (missing parts from reference TRBV2 and TRBJ1-2): EPEVTQTPSHQVTQMGQEVILRCVPISNHLYFYWYRQILGQKVEFLVSFYNNEISEKSEIFDDQFSVERPDGSNFTLKIRSTKLEDSAMYFCASMTGHSYGCTFGSGTRLTVV.